This passage covers 13 T cell receptor beta chains from one sample sequenced in a study of blood T cell repertoires in COVID-19. Repertoires were generated with immunoSEQ multiplex PCR, while TCRdb's copy carries only in-frame clones and drops some. Among tens of thousands of clones, approximately 84% were seen once, and the ten largest hold about 15%. Source material: peripheral blood. The source of these receptors is a man between 70 and 80 years old with active COVID-19.

This chain uses TRBV6-2 or TRBV6-3 with TRBJ1-4; 7 bases are shared with TRBD1. The germline V gene has CDR1 MNHEY and CDR2 SVGEGT. The CDR3 is 14 residues long. Trimming at V came to 5 bases and at J to 6 bases, leaving 6 bases not matched to a gene. CDR3 nucleotide sequence: TGTGCCAGCAGTGACATCGGACAGGATGAAAAACTGTTTTTT. Protein: CASSDIGQDEKLFF.

The chain carries TRBV10-3 and TRBJ2-1; 9 bases fit TRBD2. The CDR3 consists of 17 residues. Germline CDR1 is ENHRY and CDR2 is SYGVKD. J was trimmed by 8 bases and V by 5 bases; bases with no gene match: 16. For the CDR3, the DNA is TGTGCCATCAGTAAAAGTCTAGCGGGAACAGAAGTCCATGAGCAGTTCTTC. It yields the protein CAISKSLAGTEVHEQFF.

This CDR3 is CAWSVQGASTIYF. In DNA form, the CDR3 reads TGTGCCTGGAGTGTACAAGGAGCAAGCACCATATATTTT. The chain recombines TRBV30 with TRBJ1-3; D not resolved. CDR1 and CDR2 (germline): GTSNPN, SVGIG (reference sequence). V dropped 0 bases and J dropped 9 bases, with 12 bases sitting between them. CDR3 length: 13 residues.

The gene calls are TRBV12-5 and TRBJ2-7; 7 bases fit TRBD1. CDR1 is LGHNT and CDR2 is FRNRAP in the germline V gene. The CDR3 is 15 residues long. V shed 5 bases, J shed 3 bases, and the junction held 10 bases outside the gene matches. Here the CDR3 DNA reads TGTGCTAGTGGTACTCGGACAGGTGGGTTCTACGAGCAGTACTTC. This encodes CASGTRTGGFYEQYF.

V and J are TRBV7-2 and TRBJ2-5; D is possibly TRBD1 (6 bases). Germline assignment: CDR1 SGHTA and CDR2 FQGNSA. Trimming left V 0 bases short and J 3 bases short, with 8 bases between. CDR3 length: 14 amino acids. CDR3 in DNA: TGTGCCAGCAGCTTAGCCCCAGGGGAAGAGACCCAGTACTTC. Translating gives CASSLAPGEETQYF. Full variable domain (rest looked up from reference TRBV7-2 and TRBJ2-5): GAGVSQSPSNKVTEKGKDVELRCDPISGHTALYWYRQSLGQGLEFLIYFQGNSAPDKSGLPSDRFSAERTGGSVSTLTIQRTQQEDSAVYLCASSLAPGEETQYFGPGTRLLVL.

The rearrangement joins TRBV6-2 or TRBV6-3 to TRBJ2-1, with TRBD2 matching 11 bases. J lost 6 bases, V lost 0 bases, and 13 bases had no gene match. There are 19 residues in the CDR3. Germline lookup yields CDR1 MNHEY and CDR2 SVGEGT. CDR3 residues: CASSYSRRALAGDINEQFF. CDR3 sequence (DNA): TGTGCCAGCAGTTACTCACGACGGGCACTAGCGGGAGATATCAATGAGCAGTTCTTC.

The CDR3 bases are TGTGCCAGCACTCGTCTAGCGGGAGGTGGAGATACGCAGTATTTT. Amino acids: CASTRLAGGGDTQYF. V usage is TRBV2 and J usage is TRBJ2-3, with 11 bases aligning to TRBD2. CDR1 and CDR2 (germline): SNHLY, FYNNEI. J gave up 5 bases and V 7 bases, and 8 bases lay outside the gene matches. This CDR3 comprises 15 residues.

This chain uses TRBV29-1 with TRBJ2-3; 8 bases are shared with TRBD1. The CDR3 spans 14 residues. V gave up 6 bases and J gave up 1 base; unmatched junction bases: 6. Looked up from germline, CDR1 is SQVTM and CDR2 is ANQGSEA. The CDR3 sequence: CSVRQGSGTDTQYF. As DNA, the CDR3 is TGCAGCGTCCGACAGGGGTCGGGCACAGATACGCAGTATTTT.

The rearrangement links TRBV27 to TRBJ2-2; D is unclear. The CDR3 has 13 amino acids. Looked up from germline, CDR1 is MNHEY and CDR2 is SMNVEV (reference sequence). V lost 11 bases and J lost 4, with 14 bases in between. The CDR3 DNA reads as TGTGCCGCCCGTTCTAGTGTCACCGGGGAGCTGTTTTTT. This codes for CAARSSVTGELFF.

This sequence joins TRBV5-6 and TRBJ2-3; D is perhaps TRBD1 (7 bases). The CDR3 contains 15 residues. Germline-derived CDR1 and CDR2 are SGHDT and YYEEEE. The V and J ends lost 0 bases and 2 bases respectively, with 10 bases between them. The CDR3 loop reads CASSLARGVTDTQYF. CDR3 coding DNA: TGTGCCAGCAGCTTGGCCAGGGGGGTCACAGATACGCAGTATTTT.

The rearrangement uses TRBV6-5 and TRBJ2-2; D not certain. This CDR3 contains 12 residues. Germline CDR1 MNHEY, CDR2 SVGAGI. Trimming took off 1 base at V and 6 bases at J, with 3 bases between the two ends. This CDR3 reads CASSYFSGELFF. In nucleotides, the CDR3 is TGTGCCAGCAGTTACTTCTCCGGGGAGCTGTTTTTT.

This rearrangement joins TRBV27 to TRBJ2-4, with D perhaps matching TRBD2 (7 bases). This CDR3 is 13 amino acids long. V gave up 5 bases and J gave up 8 bases, with 13 bases separating them. Germline loops: CDR1 MNHEY, CDR2 SMNVEV (reference sequence). This CDR3 reads CASSALGGDIQYF. The CDR3 bases are TGTGCCAGCAGTGCTCTAGGGGGGGACATTCAGTACTTC.

This chain uses TRBV25-1 with TRBJ2-3; 12 bases map to TRBD2. Per the germline V gene, CDR1 is MGHDK and CDR2 is SYGVNS. The CDR3 covers 16 residues. V was pared by 3 bases and J by 3 bases, with 4 bases of the junction left unmatched. The CDR3 region is CASSEGTSGLTDTQYF. The CDR3 DNA sequence: TGTGCCAGCAGTGAGGGGACTAGCGGGTTGACAGATACGCAGTATTTT.